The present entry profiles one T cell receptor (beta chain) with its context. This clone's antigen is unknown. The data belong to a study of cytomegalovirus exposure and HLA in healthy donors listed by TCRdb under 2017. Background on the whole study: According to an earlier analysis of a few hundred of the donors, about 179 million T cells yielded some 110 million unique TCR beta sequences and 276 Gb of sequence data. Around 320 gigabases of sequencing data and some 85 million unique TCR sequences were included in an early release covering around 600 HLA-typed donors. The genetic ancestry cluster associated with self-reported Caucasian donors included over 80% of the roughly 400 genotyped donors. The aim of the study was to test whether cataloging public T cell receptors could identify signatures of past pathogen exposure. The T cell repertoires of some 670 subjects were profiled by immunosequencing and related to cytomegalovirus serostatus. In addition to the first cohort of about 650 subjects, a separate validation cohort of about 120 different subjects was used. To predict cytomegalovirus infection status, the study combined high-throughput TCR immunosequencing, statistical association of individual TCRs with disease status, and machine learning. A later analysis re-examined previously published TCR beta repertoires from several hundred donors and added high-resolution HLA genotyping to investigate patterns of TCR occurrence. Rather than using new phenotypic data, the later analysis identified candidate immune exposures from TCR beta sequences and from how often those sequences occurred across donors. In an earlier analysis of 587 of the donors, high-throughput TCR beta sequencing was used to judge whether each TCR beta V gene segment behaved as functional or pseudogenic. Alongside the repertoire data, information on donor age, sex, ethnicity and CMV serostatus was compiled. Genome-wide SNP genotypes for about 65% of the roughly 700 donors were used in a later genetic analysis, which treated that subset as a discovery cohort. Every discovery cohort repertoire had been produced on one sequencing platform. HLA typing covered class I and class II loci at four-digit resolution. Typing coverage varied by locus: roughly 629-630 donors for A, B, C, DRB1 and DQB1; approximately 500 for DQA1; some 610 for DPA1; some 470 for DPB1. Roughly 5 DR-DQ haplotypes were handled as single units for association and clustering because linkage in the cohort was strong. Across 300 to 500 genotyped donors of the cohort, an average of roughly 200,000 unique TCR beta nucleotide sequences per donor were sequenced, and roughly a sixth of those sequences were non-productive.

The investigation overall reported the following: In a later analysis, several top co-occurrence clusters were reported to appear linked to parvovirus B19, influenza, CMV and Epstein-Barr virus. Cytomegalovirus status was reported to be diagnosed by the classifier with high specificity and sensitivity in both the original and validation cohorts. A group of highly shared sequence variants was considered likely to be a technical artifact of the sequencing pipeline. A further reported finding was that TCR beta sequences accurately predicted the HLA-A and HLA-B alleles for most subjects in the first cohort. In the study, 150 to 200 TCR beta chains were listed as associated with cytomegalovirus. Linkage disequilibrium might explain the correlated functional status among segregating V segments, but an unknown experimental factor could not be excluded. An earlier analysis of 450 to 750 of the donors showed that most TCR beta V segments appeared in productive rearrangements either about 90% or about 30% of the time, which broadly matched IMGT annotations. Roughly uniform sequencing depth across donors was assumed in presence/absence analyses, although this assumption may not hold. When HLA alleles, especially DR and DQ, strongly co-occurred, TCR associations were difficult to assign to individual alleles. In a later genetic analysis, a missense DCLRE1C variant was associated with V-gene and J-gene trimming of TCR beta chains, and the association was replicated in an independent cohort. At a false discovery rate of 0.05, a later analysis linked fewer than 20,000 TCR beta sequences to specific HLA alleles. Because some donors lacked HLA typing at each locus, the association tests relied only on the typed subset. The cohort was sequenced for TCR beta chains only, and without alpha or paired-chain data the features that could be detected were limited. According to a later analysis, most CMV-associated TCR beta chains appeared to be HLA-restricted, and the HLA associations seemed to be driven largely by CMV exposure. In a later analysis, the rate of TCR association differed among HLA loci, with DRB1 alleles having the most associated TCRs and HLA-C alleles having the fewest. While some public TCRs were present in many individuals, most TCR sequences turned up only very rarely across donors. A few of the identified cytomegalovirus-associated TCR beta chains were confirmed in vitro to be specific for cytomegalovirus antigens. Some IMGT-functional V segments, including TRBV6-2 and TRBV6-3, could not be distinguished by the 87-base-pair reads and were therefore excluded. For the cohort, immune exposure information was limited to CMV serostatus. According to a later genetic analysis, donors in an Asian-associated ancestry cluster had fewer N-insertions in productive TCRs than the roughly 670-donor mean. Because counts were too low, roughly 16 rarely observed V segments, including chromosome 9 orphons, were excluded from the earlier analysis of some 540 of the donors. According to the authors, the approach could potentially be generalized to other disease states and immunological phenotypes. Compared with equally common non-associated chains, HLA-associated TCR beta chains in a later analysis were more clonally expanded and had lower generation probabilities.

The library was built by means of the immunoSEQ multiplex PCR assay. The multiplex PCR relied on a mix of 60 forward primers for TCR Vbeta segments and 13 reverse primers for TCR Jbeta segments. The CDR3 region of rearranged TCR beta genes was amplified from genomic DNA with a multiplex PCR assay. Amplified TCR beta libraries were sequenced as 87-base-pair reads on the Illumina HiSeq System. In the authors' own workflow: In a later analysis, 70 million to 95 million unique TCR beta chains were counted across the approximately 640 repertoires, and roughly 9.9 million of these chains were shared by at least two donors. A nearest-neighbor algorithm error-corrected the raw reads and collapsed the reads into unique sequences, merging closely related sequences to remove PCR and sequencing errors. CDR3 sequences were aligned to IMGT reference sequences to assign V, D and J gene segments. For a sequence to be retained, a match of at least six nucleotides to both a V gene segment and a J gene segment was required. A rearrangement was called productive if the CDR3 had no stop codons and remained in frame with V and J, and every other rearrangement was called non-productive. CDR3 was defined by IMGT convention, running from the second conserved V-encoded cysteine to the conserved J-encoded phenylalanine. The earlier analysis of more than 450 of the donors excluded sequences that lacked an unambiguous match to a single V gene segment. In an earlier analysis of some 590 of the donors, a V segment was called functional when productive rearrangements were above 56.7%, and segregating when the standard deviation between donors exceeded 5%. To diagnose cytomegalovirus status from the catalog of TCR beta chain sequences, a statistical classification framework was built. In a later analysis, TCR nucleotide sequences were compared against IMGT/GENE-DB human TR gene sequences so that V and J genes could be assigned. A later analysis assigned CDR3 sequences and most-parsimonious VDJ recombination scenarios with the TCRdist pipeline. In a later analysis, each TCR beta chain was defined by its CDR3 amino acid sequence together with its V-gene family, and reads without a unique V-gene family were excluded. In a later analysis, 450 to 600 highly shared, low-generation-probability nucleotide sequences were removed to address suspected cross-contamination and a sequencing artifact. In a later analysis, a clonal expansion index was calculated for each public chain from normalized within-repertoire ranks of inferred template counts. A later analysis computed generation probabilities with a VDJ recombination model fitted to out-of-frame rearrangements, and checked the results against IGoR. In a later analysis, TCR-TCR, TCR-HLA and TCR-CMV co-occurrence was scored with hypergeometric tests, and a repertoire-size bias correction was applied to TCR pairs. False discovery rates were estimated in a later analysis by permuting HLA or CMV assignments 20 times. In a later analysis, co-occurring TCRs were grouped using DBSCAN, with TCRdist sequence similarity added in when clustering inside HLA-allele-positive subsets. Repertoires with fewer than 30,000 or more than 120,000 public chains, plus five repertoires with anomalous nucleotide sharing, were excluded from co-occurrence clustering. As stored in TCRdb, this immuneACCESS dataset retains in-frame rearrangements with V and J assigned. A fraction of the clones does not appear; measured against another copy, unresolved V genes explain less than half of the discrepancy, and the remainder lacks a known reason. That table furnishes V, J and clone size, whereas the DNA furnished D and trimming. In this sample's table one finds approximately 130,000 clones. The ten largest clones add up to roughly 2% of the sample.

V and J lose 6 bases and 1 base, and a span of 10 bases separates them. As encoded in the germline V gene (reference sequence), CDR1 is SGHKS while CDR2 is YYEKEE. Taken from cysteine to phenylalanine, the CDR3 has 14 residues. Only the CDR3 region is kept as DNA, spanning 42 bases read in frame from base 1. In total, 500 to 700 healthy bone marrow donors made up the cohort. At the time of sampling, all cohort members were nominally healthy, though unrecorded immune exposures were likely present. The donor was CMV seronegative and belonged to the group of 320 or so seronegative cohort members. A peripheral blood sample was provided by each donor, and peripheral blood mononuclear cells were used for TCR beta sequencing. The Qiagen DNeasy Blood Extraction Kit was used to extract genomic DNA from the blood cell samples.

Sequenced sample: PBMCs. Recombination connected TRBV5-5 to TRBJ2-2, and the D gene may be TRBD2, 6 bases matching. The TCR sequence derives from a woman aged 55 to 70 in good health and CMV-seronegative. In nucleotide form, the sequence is TGTGCCAGCACTGGGGGGAGGAACACCGGGGAGCTGTTTTTT. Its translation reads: CASTGGRNTGELFF.